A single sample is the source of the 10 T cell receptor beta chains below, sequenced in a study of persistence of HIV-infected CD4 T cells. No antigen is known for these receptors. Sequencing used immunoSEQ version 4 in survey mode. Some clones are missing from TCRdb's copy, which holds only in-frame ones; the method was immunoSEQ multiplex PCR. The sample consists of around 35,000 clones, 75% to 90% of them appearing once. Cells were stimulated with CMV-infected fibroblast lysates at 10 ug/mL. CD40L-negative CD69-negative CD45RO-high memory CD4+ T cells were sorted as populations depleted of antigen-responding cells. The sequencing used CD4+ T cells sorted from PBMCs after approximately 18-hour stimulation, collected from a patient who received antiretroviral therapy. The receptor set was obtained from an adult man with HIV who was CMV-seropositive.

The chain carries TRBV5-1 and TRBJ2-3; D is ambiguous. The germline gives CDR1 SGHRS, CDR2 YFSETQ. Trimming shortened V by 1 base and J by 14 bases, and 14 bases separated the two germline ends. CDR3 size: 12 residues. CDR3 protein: CASSLPAEQVYF. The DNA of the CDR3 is TGCGCCAGCAGCTTGCCGGCGGAGCAAGTGTATTTT.

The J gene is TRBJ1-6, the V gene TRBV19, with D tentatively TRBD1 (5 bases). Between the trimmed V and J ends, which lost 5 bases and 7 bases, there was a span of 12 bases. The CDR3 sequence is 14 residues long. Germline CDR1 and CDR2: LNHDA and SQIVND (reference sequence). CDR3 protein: CASSLQTENSPLHF. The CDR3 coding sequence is TGTGCCAGTAGTCTTCAGACAGAAAATTCACCCCTCCACTTT.

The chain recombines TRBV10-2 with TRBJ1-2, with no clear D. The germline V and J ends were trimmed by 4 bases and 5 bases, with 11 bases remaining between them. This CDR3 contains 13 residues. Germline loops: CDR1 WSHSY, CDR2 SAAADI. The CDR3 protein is CASSASKEYGYTF. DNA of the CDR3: TGCGCCAGCAGTGCTTCCAAGGAATATGGCTACACCTTC.

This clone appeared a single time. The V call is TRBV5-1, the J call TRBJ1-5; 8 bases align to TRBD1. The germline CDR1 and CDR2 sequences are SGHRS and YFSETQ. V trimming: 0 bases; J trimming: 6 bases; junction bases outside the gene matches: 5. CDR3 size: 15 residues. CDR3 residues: CASSLGTGSAQPQHF. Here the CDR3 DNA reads TGCGCCAGCAGCTTGGGGACAGGGAGTGCTCAGCCCCAGCATTTT.

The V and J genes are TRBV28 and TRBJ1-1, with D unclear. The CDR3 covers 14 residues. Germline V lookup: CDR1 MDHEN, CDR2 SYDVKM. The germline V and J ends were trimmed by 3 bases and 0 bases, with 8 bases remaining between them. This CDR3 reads CASSLINLNTEAFF. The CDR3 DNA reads TGTGCCAGCAGTTTGATAAACTTGAACACTGAAGCTTTCTTT.

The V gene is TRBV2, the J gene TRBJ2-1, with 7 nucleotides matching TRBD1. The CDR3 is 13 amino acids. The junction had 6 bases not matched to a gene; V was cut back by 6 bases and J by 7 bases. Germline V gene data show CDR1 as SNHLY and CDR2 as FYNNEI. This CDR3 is CASSGDSGNEQFF. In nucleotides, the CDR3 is TGTGCCAGCAGCGGGGACAGCGGTAATGAGCAGTTCTTC.

DNA for the CDR3: TGTGCCAGCAGCTACCGGGACAGGGACCATCAGCCCCAGCATTTT. As protein: CASSYRDRDHQPQHF. The chain carries TRBV5-6 and TRBJ1-5; TRBD1 matches at 9 bases. The V gene's germline CDR1 is SGHDT and CDR2 YYEEEE. With 3 bases clipped from V and 5 bases from J, the junction kept 6 bases outside the gene matches. The CDR3 spans 15 residues. Together with reference TRBV5-6 and TRBJ1-5, the CDR3 gives the full variable domain: DAGVTQSPTHLIKTRGQQVTLRCSPKSGHDTVSWYQQALGQGPQFIFQYYEEEERQRGNFPDRFSGHQFPNYSSELNVNALLLGDSALYLCASSYRDRDHQPQHFGDGTRLSIL.

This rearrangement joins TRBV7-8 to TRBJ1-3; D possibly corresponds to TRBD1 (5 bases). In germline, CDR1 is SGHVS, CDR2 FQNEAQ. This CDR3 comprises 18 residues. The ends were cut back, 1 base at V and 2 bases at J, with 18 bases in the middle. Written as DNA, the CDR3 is TGTGCCAGCAGCTTAGTCTTTCGAACGGGGCGAACTGGAAACACCATATATTTT. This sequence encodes CASSLVFRTGRTGNTIYF.

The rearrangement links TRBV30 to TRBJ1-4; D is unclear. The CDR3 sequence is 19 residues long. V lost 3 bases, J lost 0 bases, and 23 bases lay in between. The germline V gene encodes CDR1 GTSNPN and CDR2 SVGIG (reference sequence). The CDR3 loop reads CAWSPNIQEKSATNEKLFF. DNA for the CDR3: TGTGCCTGGAGCCCTAATATTCAGGAGAAGTCTGCAACTAATGAAAAACTGTTTTTT.

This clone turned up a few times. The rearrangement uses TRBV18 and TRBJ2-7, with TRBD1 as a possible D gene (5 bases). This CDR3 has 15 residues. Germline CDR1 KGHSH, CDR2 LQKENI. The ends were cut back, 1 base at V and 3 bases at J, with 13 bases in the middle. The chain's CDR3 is CASSPRQGRYYEQYF. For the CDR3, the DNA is TGTGCCAGCTCACCACGGCAGGGCCGGTACTACGAGCAGTACTTC.